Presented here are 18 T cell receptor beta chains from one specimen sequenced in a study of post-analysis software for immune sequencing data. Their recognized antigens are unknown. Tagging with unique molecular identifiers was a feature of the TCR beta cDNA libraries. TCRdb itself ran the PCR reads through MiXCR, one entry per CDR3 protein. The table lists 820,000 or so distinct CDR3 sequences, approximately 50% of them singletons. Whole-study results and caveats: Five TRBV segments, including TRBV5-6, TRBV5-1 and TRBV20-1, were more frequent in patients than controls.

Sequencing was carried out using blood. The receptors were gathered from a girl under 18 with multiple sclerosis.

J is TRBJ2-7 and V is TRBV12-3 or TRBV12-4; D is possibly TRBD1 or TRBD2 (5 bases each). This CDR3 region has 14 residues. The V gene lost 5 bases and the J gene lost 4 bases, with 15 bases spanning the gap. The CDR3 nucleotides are TGTGCCAGCAGTCGTCATGGGGACCTATACGAGCAGTACTTC. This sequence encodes CASSRHGDLYEQYF.

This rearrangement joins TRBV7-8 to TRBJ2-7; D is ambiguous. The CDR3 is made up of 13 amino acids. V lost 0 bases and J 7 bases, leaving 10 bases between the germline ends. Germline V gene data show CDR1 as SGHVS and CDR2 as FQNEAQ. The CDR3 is CASSLAGLREQYF. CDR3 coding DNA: TGTGCCAGCAGCTTAGCGGGTTTGCGGGAGCAGTACTTC.

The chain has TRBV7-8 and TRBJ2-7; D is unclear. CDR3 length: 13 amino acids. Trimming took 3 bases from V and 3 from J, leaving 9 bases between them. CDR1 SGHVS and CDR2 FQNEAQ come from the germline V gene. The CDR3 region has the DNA TGTGCCAGCAGCTTCGGCAAGGACTACGAGCAGTACTTC. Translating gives CASSFGKDYEQYF.

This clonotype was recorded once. CDR3 nucleotide sequence: TGTGCCATCAGTGAGACTAGCGCCAGCTCCTACAATGAGCAGTTCTTC. It is translated as CAISETSASSYNEQFF. This sequence joins TRBV10-3 and TRBJ2-1; 7 bases map to TRBD2. J lost 0 bases, V lost 2 bases, and 4 bases had no gene match. This CDR3 contains 16 residues. Germline-derived CDR1 and CDR2 are ENHRY and SYGVKD.

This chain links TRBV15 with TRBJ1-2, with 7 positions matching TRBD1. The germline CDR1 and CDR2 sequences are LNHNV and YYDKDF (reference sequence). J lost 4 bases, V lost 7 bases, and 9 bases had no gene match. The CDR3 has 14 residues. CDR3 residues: CATNDPGQSYGYTF. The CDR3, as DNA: TGTGCCACCAACGACCCGGGACAGAGCTATGGCTACACCTTC.

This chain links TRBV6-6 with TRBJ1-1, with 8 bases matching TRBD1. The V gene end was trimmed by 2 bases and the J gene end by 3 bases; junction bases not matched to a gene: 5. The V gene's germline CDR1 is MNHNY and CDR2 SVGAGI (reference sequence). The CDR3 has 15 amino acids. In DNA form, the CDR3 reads TGTGCCAGCAGTTACGCCAGGGGGCAGGACACTGAAGCTTTCTTT. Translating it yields CASSYARGQDTEAFF.

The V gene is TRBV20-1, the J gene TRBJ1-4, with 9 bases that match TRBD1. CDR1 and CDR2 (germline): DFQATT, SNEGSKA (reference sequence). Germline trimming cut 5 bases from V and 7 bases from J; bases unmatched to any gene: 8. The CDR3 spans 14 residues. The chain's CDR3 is CSAVDRGAGEKLFF. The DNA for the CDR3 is TGCAGTGCTGTGGACAGGGGCGCGGGTGAAAAACTGTTTTTT.

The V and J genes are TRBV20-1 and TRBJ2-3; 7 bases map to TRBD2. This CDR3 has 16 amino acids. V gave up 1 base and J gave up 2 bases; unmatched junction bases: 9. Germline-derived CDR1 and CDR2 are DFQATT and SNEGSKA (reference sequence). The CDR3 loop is CSARVGGRVFTDTQYF. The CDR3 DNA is TGCAGTGCTAGAGTAGGAGGGAGGGTCTTCACAGATACGCAGTATTTT.

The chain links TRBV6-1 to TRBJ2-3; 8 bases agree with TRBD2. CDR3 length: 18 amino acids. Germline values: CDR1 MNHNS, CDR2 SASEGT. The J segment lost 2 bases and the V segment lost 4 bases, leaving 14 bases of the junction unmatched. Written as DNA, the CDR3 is TGTGCCAGCAGTGCAGGACTAGCAGGAGCTCTTTCCACAGATACGCAGTATTTT. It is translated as CASSAGLAGALSTDTQYF.

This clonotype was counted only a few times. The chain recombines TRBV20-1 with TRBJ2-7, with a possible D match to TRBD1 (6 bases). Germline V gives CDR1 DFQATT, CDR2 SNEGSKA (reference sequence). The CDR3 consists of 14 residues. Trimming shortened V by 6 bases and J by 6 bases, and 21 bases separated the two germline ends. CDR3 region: CSAPQGTWDGEQYF. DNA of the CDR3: TGCAGTGCCCCACAGGGCACGTGGGACGGCGAGCAGTACTTC.

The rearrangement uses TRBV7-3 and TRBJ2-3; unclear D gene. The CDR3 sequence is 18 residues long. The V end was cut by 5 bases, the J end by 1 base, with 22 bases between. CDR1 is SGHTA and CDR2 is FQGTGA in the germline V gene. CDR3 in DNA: TGTGCCAGCAGCCCCTTCGAGATGGGCACTATTCGCACAGATACGCAGTATTTT. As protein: CASSPFEMGTIRTDTQYF.

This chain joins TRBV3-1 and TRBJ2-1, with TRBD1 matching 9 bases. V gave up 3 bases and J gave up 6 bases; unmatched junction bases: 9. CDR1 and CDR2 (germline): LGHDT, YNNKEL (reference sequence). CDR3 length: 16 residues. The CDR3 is CASSQPGTGNPNEQFF. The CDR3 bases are TGTGCCAGCAGCCAGCCAGGGACAGGGAATCCCAATGAGCAGTTCTTC.

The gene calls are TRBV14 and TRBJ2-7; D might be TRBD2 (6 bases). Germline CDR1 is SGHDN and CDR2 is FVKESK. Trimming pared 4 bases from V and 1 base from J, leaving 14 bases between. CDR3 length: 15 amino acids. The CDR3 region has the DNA TGTGCCAGCAGCCCTCTTAGCGGCGGGTCCTACGAGCAGTACTTC. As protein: CASSPLSGGSYEQYF.

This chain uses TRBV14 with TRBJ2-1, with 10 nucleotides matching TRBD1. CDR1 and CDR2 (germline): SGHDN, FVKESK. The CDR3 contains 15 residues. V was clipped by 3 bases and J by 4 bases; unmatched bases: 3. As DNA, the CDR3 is TGTGCCAGCAGCCACGGGACAGGGGCATACAATGAGCAGTTCTTC. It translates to CASSHGTGAYNEQFF.

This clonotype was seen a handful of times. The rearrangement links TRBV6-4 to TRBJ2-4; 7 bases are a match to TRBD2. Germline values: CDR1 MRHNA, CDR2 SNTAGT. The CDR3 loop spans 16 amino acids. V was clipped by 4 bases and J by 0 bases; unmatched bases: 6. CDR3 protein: CASSVTSDLAKNIQYF. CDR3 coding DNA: TGTGCCAGCAGTGTAACTAGCGACTTAGCCAAAAACATTCAGTACTTC.

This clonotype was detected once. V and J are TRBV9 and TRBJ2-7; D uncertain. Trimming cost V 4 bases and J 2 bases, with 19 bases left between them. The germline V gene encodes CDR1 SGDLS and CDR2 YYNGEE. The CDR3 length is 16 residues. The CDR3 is CASSPPWPSRAYEQYF. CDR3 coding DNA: TGTGCCAGCAGCCCCCCATGGCCCTCAAGAGCCTACGAGCAGTACTTC.

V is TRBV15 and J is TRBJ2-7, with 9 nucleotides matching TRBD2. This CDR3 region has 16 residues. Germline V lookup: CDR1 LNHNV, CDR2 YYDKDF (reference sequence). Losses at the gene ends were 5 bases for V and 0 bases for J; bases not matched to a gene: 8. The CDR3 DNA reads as TGTGCCACCAGCGGTAGGACTAGCGCCTTCTCCTACGAGCAGTACTTC. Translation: CATSGRTSAFSYEQYF.

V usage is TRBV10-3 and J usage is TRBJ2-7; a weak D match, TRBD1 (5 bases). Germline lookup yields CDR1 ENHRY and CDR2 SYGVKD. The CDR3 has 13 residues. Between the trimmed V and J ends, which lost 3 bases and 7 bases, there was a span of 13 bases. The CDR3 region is CAISDPTGQEQYF. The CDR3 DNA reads TGTGCCATCAGTGACCCCACAGGCCAAGAGCAGTACTTC.